This T cell receptor beta chain derives from a study of CD8 T cells in ankylosing spondylitis. TCR beta libraries were made by quantitative 5'-RACE with molecular barcodes. TCRdb processed the 5' RACE reads anew with MiXCR; each CDR3 protein has one entry. This table holds 25,000 to 35,000 distinct CDR3 sequences, about 31% found once. The germline V gene encodes CDR1 SGHAT and CDR2 FQNNGV. V lost 4 bases and J lost 1, with 19 bases in between. The CDR3 runs 18 residues. The table lists this clonotype with a few counts. Its cognate antigen is unknown. Findings of the study overall: Clones linked to disease were reported to show significant enrichment in matched ankylosing spondylitis synovial fluid. What appeared characteristic of ankylosing spondylitis blood was a TCR beta motif of eight or nine highly homologous variants. Disease-linked clones bore a CD8+ phenotype, appearing relatively rarely in peripheral blood.

This sequence originates from a male donor with ankylosing spondylitis. The chain has TRBV11-2 and TRBJ2-2; D perhaps matches TRBD2 (6 bases). Sequenced sample: synovial fluid, either unsorted or a sorted T cell fraction (not recorded which). CDR3 nucleotides: TGTGCCAGCAGCTCAAGGGGAGGAGGAGAGGGGAACACCGGGGAGCTGTTTTTT. Translation gives CASSSRGGGEGNTGELFF. Full variable domain (remainder filled in from reference TRBV11-2 and TRBJ2-2): EAGVAQSPRYKIIEKRQSVAFWCNPISGHATLYWYQQILGQGPKLLIQFQNNGVVDDSQLPKDRFSAERLKGVDSTLKIQPAKLEDSAVYLCASSSRGGGEGNTGELFFGEGSRLTVL.